This TCR beta chain was captured in a study of patients and donors after allogeneic stem cell transplantation. In germline, CDR1 is SGHAT, CDR2 FQNNGV. The CDR3 is 15 amino acids. J lost 5 bases, V lost 7 bases, and 8 bases had no gene match. This clonotype appeared many times. From the RT-PCR reads, TCRdb called clonotypes with MiXCR, one entry per CDR3 protein. The sample includes 15,000 to 20,000 distinct CDR3 sequences, roughly 4.5% of them seen just once. Sequencing was performed on blood, either unsorted or a sorted T cell fraction (not recorded which). The clonotype originates from a human donor who was either an allogeneic HSCT recipient or a stem cell or donor lymphocyte infusion donor (not recorded which). It is not recorded whose cells these are; they may come from a transplant donor. V gene TRBV11-2 combines with J gene TRBJ2-1, with TRBD2 matching 10 bases. The CDR3 region has the DNA TGTGCCAGCACCCAGACTAGCGGGCCCAACAATGAGCAGTTCTTC. Translating it yields CASTQTSGPNNEQFF.